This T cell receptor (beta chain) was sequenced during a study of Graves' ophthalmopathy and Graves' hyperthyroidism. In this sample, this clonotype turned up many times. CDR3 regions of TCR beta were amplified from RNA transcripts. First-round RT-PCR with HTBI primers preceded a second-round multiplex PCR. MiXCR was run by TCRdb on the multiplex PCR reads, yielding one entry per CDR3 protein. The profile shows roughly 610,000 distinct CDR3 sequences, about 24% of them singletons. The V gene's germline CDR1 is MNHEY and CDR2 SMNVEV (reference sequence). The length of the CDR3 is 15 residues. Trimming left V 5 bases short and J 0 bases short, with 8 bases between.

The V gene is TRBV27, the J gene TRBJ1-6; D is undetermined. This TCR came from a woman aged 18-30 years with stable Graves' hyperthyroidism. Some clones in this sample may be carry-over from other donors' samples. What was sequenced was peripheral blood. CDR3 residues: CASSAEYSYNSPLHF. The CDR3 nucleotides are TGTGCCAGCAGTGCCGAATACTCCTATAATTCACCCCTCCACTTT.